This passage covers 32 T cell receptor beta chains from one sample sequenced in a study of control samples from healthy donors and cancer patients (dated by TCRdb to 2019 to 2021). The library came from the immunoSEQ multiplex PCR assay. TCRdb re-hosts the immuneACCESS table, in-frame sequences only. Its copies lack some clones; in the studies checked, an unresolved V gene accounts for under half of them, and the cause for the rest is not known. A total of some 140,000 clones appear in this sample, around nine tenths of them only once. The ten largest clones capture about 11% of the sample. Sequencing input: blood. These receptors were taken from a man aged 30 to 39 in good health.

A single count supports this clone. The chain employs TRBV7-9 and TRBJ1-6, with D tentatively TRBD1 (5 bases). There are 18 residues in the CDR3. Germline CDR1 is SEHNR and CDR2 is FQNEAQ (reference sequence). The V end lost 5 bases, the J end lost 0 bases, and 17 bases lay between the germline ends. The CDR3 here is CASSEPTGGSSYNSPLHF. As DNA, the CDR3 is TGTGCCAGCAGCGAACCAACCGGGGGGAGCTCCTATAATTCACCCCTCCACTTT.

This rearrangement joins TRBV11-2 to TRBJ2-3; 13 bases line up with TRBD2. CDR1 and CDR2 (germline): SGHAT, FQNNGV. J lost 1 base, V lost 8 bases, and 6 bases had no gene match. This CDR3 region has 16 residues. The CDR3: CASSQGTSGGTDTQYF. CDR3 bases: TGTGCCAGCTCCCAGGGGACTAGCGGGGGCACAGATACGCAGTATTTT.

This rearrangement joins TRBV6-5 to TRBJ1-1, with 8 bases that match TRBD1. V lost 1 base to trimming and J lost 3 bases; unmatched junction nucleotides: 4. The CDR3 runs 15 residues. In germline, CDR1 is MNHEY, CDR2 SVGAGI. The DNA of the CDR3 is TGTGCCAGCAGTTACTGGGGACAGGCGCACACTGAAGCTTTCTTT. This sequence encodes CASSYWGQAHTEAFF.

The rearrangement joins TRBV1 to TRBJ2-2; the D segment call TRBD2 is taken from the table without a DNA check. TRBV1 is flagged as a pseudogene. This CDR3 comprises 17 residues. The CDR3 protein is CTSSQETSLMNTGELFF. Written as DNA, the CDR3 is TGCACCAGCAGCCAAGAGACTAGCCTAATGAACACCGGGGAGCTGTTTTTT.

V gene TRBV28 combines with J gene TRBJ2-1; D may be TRBD2 (6 bases). This CDR3 has 12 amino acids. Trimming removed 7 bases at V and 3 bases at J, with 7 bases between. Germline V gene data show CDR1 as MDHEN and CDR2 as SYDVKM. The CDR3 spells CASTTSYNEQFF. In nucleotides, the CDR3 is TGTGCCAGCACGACTAGCTACAATGAGCAGTTCTTC.

The chain combines TRBV7-2 with TRBJ1-2; TRBD1 matches 10 bases. The CDR3 has 17 amino acids. Trimming removed 2 bases from V and 3 bases from J; junction bases left unmatched: 9. The germline CDR1 and CDR2 sequences are SGHTA and FQGNSA. The CDR3, as DNA: TGTGCCAGCAGCTTAAGGTTCCGGACAGGGGGTGACTATGGCTACACCTTC. It yields the protein CASSLRFRTGGDYGYTF. The full variable domain, completed using reference TRBV7-2 and TRBJ1-2, is GAGVSQSPSNKVTEKGKDVELRCDPISGHTALYWYRQSLGQGLEFLIYFQGNSAPDKSGLPSDRFSAERTGGSVSTLTIQRTQQEDSAVYLCASSLRFRTGGDYGYTFGSGTRLTVV.

The gene calls are TRBV19 and TRBJ1-3, with 8 bases aligning to TRBD1. CDR1 is LNHDA and CDR2 is SQIVND in the germline V gene (reference sequence). With V trimmed by 6 bases and J by 6 bases, 4 bases remained unmatched. CDR3 length: 13 amino acids. The CDR3 coding sequence is TGTGCCAGTAGCATGACAGGGGAAAACACCATATATTTT. Its protein is CASSMTGENTIYF.

The J gene is TRBJ2-3, the V gene TRBV9, with a weak D call TRBD1 (6 bases). Germline lookup yields CDR1 SGDLS and CDR2 YYNGEE. The germline V and J ends were trimmed by 0 bases and 0 bases, with 17 bases remaining between them. This CDR3 is built from 18 residues. CDR3 coding DNA: TGTGCCAGCAGCGTAGGAAGAGGTGCGACAGGCAGCACAGATACGCAGTATTTT. Translation gives CASSVGRGATGSTDTQYF.

This sequence joins TRBV5-4 and TRBJ1-1; 9 nucleotides align to TRBD1. V trimming: 4 bases; J trimming: 5 bases; junction bases outside the gene matches: 6. Germline loops: CDR1 SGHNT, CDR2 YYREEE (reference sequence). The CDR3 spans 14 residues. The chain's CDR3 is CASSPGQGRTEAFF. In nucleotides, the CDR3 is TGTGCCAGCAGCCCCGGACAGGGGAGGACTGAAGCTTTCTTT.

V and J are TRBV28 and TRBJ1-1; 11 bases match TRBD1. Germline CDR1 reads MDHEN; CDR2 reads SYDVKM. With V trimmed by 6 bases and J by 4 bases, 7 bases remained unmatched. The CDR3 covers 15 residues. The CDR3 nucleotides read TGTGCCAGCAGCTCACCAGGACAGGGGGCCACTGAAGCTTTCTTT. Its translation is CASSSPGQGATEAFF. The variable domain in full, with the rest retrieved from reference TRBV28 and TRBJ1-1, is DVKVTQSSRYLVKRTGEKVFLECVQDMDHENMFWYRQDPGLGLRLIYFSYDVKMKEKGDIPEGYSVSREKKERFSLILESASTNQTSMYLCASSSPGQGATEAFFGQGTRLTVV.

The genes are TRBV18 and TRBJ2-1, with TRBD2 as a possible D gene (6 bases). The CDR3 runs to 16 residues. The V end was cut by 2 bases, the J end by 7 bases, with 18 bases between. The germline gives CDR1 KGHSH, CDR2 LQKENI. The CDR3 reads CASSPISGPRGNEQFF. The CDR3 nucleotides read TGTGCCAGCTCACCAATAAGCGGTCCCCGGGGGAATGAGCAGTTCTTC.

This clone was detected only once. The V call is TRBV4-2, the J call TRBJ1-3, with D possibly being TRBD1 (6 bases). Trimming took 4 bases from V and 0 from J, leaving 10 bases between them. The germline V gene has CDR1 LGHNA and CDR2 YNFKEQ. This CDR3 is 15 amino acids long. CDR3 in amino acids: CASSPDRFSGNTIYF. CDR3 coding DNA: TGTGCCAGCAGCCCCGACAGGTTCTCTGGAAACACCATATATTTT.

CDR3 amino acids: CASSYPTSMPTDTQYF. In DNA form, the CDR3 reads TGTGCCAGCAGCTACCCGACTAGCATGCCGACAGATACGCAGTATTTT. The V gene is TRBV7-9, the J gene TRBJ2-3, with 7 bases that match TRBD2. The CDR3 is 16 residues long. With 4 bases clipped from V and 3 bases from J, the junction kept 10 bases outside the gene matches. The germline V gene has CDR1 SEHNR and CDR2 FQNEAQ (reference sequence).

V is TRBV7-8 and J is TRBJ2-7, with D hard to call. The V gene lost 9 bases and the J gene lost 0 bases, with 12 bases spanning the gap. CDR1 is SGHVS, CDR2 FQNEAQ, per germline. The CDR3 contains 13 residues. In DNA, the CDR3 is TGTGCCAGTTCACACTGGAGCTCCTACGAGCAGTACTTC. Protein: CASSHWSSYEQYF.

The chain employs TRBV24-1 and TRBJ2-1; TRBD1 matches at 7 bases. The CDR3 consists of 14 residues. Per germline, CDR1 KGHDR and CDR2 SFDVKD. Trimming cost V 5 bases and J 5 bases; bases outside gene matches: 5. The chain's CDR3 is CATSGGQLDNEQFF. The CDR3 DNA is TGTGCCACCAGTGGGGGACAGCTGGACAATGAGCAGTTCTTC.

This clone was detected a few times. The gene calls are TRBV2 and TRBJ2-7, with D perhaps matching TRBD1 or TRBD2 (5 bases each). Trimming took off 2 bases at V and 3 bases at J, with 11 bases between the two ends. The CDR3 consists of 14 residues. Germline CDR1 and CDR2: SNHLY and FYNNEI. The CDR3 bases are TGTGCCAGCAGTGAAAGGGGACCAAACTACGAGCAGTACTTC. It codes for CASSERGPNYEQYF.

V is TRBV28 and J is TRBJ1-1; weak D call: TRBD1 (6 bases). Between the trimmed V and J ends, which lost 3 bases and 5 bases, there was a span of 19 bases. This CDR3 region has 16 residues. Germline V CDR1 and CDR2: MDHEN, SYDVKM. CDR3 in DNA: TGTGCCAGCAGTTTTACGCAGGGGAAAGGGAGTACTGAAGCTTTCTTT. Its protein product is CASSFTQGKGSTEAFF. Using reference TRBV28 and TRBJ1-1 for the parts outside the CDR3, the full variable domain is DVKVTQSSRYLVKRTGEKVFLECVQDMDHENMFWYRQDPGLGLRLIYFSYDVKMKEKGDIPEGYSVSREKKERFSLILESASTNQTSMYLCASSFTQGKGSTEAFFGQGTRLTVV.

V gene TRBV27 combines with J gene TRBJ2-7; the D is unclear. V lost 4 bases and J 2 bases, leaving 9 bases between the germline ends. Looked up from germline, CDR1 is MNHEY and CDR2 is SMNVEV (reference sequence). This CDR3 is built from 13 residues. The CDR3 loop is CASSSHTTYEQYF. CDR3 DNA sequence: TGTGCCAGCAGTTCCCATACAACCTACGAGCAGTACTTC.

V usage is TRBV19 and J usage is TRBJ2-5; 7 bases agree with TRBD2. J lost 5 bases, V lost 1 base, and 4 bases had no gene match. The CDR3 is 14 residues long. Germline CDR1 is LNHDA and CDR2 is SQIVND (reference sequence). CDR3: CASSIGGRGETQYF. CDR3 DNA sequence: TGTGCCAGTAGTATAGGCGGGAGAGGGGAGACCCAGTACTTC.

The CDR3 region has the DNA TGTGCCAGCAGCTTGTCGAGACAGGGTGGCTCTGGGGCCAACGTCCTGACTTTC. This translates into CASSLSRQGGSGANVLTF. The chain carries TRBV5-6 and TRBJ2-6; TRBD1 matches at 7 bases. In germline, CDR1 is SGHDT, CDR2 YYEEEE. This CDR3 region has 18 residues. With 1 base clipped from V and 0 bases from J, the junction kept 7 bases outside the gene matches. Full variable domain (outside the CDR3, taken from reference TRBV5-6 and TRBJ2-6): DAGVTQSPTHLIKTRGQQVTLRCSPKSGHDTVSWYQQALGQGPQFIFQYYEEEERQRGNFPDRFSGHQFPNYSSELNVNALLLGDSALYLCASSLSRQGGSGANVLTFGAGSRLTVL.

This sequence joins TRBV18 and TRBJ2-1; 10 bases align to TRBD2. CDR1 is KGHSH, CDR2 LQKENI, per germline. The CDR3 runs 18 residues. With V trimmed by 0 bases and J by 2 bases, 7 bases remained unmatched. The CDR3 coding sequence is TGTGCCAGCTCACCACCAGCGGGAGGGTCAGAGCCCTACAATGAGCAGTTCTTC. The encoded protein is CASSPPAGGSEPYNEQFF.

This chain connects TRBV18 to TRBJ2-5; 9 positions match TRBD1. Germline CDR1 reads KGHSH; CDR2 reads LQKENI. J was trimmed by 5 bases and V by 4 bases; bases with no gene match: 11. The CDR3 is 16 residues long. The CDR3 coding sequence is TGTGCCAGCTCACGAATCTTACAGGGGGCCGGGGAGACCCAGTACTTC. As protein: CASSRILQGAGETQYF.

V and J are TRBV5-5 and TRBJ1-2; the D is unclear. This CDR3 spans 15 amino acids. Trimming stripped 0 bases from V and 8 bases from J, with 17 bases between. Germline V gene sequence: CDR1 SGHKS, CDR2 YYEKEE (reference sequence). CDR3 nucleotides: TGTGCCAGCAGCTTGGTTAGCGGTTTCAGAGAGGGCTACACCTTC. Encoded protein: CASSLVSGFREGYTF. The full variable domain, its missing parts supplied by reference TRBV5-5 and TRBJ1-2, is DAGVTQSPTHLIKTRGQQVTLRCSPISGHKSVSWYQQVLGQGPQFIFQYYEKEERGRGNFPDRFSARQFPNYSSELNVNALLLGDSALYLCASSLVSGFREGYTFGSGTRLTVV.

The rearrangement joins TRBV5-8 to TRBJ2-1, with D uncertain. Trimming took 4 bases from V and 8 from J, leaving 28 bases between them. CDR1 is SGHTS and CDR2 is YDEGEE in the germline V gene. This CDR3 spans 18 amino acids. DNA of the CDR3: TGTGCCAGCAGCCTGGTCTACGCTAGGGCGGTTGTTTCCGATGAGCAGTTCTTC. This gives the protein CASSLVYARAVVSDEQFF.

This chain uses TRBV11-2 with TRBJ2-5; D tentatively fits TRBD1 or TRBD2 (5 bases each). CDR3 size: 15 residues. V was clipped by 0 bases and J by 5 bases, with 13 bases between them. Germline lookup yields CDR1 SGHAT and CDR2 FQNNGV. The CDR3 DNA reads as TGTGCCAGCAGCTTAGATGGGACGGGTAAGGAGACCCAGTACTTC. Protein product: CASSLDGTGKETQYF. Drawing the rest from reference TRBV11-2 and TRBJ2-5, the complete variable domain is EAGVAQSPRYKIIEKRQSVAFWCNPISGHATLYWYQQILGQGPKLLIQFQNNGVVDDSQLPKDRFSAERLKGVDSTLKIQPAKLEDSAVYLCASSLDGTGKETQYFGPGTRLLVL.

This chain joins TRBV25-1 and TRBJ1-1, with TRBD1 as a possible D gene (5 bases). Germline V gene sequence: CDR1 MGHDK, CDR2 SYGVNS. V was shortened by 1 base and J by 1 base, with 10 bases between the two germline ends. The CDR3 totals 15 residues. The chain's CDR3 is CASSEFETENTEAFF. Here the CDR3 DNA reads TGTGCCAGCAGTGAATTCGAGACAGAGAACACTGAAGCTTTCTTT.

This chain links TRBV6-5 with TRBJ2-3; D assignment may be TRBD1 or TRBD2 (6 bases each). Germline-derived CDR1 and CDR2 are MNHEY and SVGAGI. The CDR3 is 15 residues long. The V and J ends lost 3 bases and 0 bases respectively, with 10 bases between them. Here the CDR3 reads CASSYRGVSTDTQYF. As DNA, the CDR3 is TGTGCCAGCAGTTATAGGGGGGTGAGCACAGATACGCAGTATTTT.

The gene calls are TRBV4-2 and TRBJ1-6, with 7 positions matching TRBD1. The CDR3 sequence is 16 residues long. The J segment lost 3 bases and the V segment lost 5 bases, leaving 7 bases of the junction unmatched. Germline lookup yields CDR1 LGHNA and CDR2 YNFKEQ. The CDR3 here is CASSSQGDGYNSPLHF. The CDR3 bases are TGTGCCAGCAGCTCTCAGGGGGATGGCTATAATTCACCCCTCCACTTT.

The V and J genes are TRBV7-9 and TRBJ1-1; D might be TRBD1 (5 bases). Germline loops: CDR1 SEHNR, CDR2 FQNEAQ (reference sequence). The CDR3 sequence is 16 residues long. V gave up 4 bases and J gave up 2 bases, with 17 bases separating them. The CDR3 is CASSSPNRGTNTEAFF. The CDR3 DNA reads as TGTGCCAGCAGCTCCCCCAACCGGGGGACCAACACTGAAGCTTTCTTT.

The rearrangement uses TRBV9 and TRBJ2-1, with 11 bases aligning to TRBD2. The junction had 11 bases not matched to a gene; V was cut back by 2 bases and J by 7 bases. Looked up from germline, CDR1 is SGDLS and CDR2 is YYNGEE. The CDR3 is 17 residues long. The CDR3 nucleotides read TGTGCCAGCAGCGTCGGTAGCGGGAGGGCGGGGGTGAATGAGCAGTTCTTC. Its protein product is CASSVGSGRAGVNEQFF.

Here the CDR3 reads CASSLRFRTGASGYTF. Written as DNA, the CDR3 is TGTGCCAGCAGTTTACGGTTTAGGACAGGGGCCTCTGGCTACACCTTC. This chain joins TRBV28 and TRBJ1-2; 9 bases are shared with TRBD1. V lost 2 bases to trimming and J lost 7 bases; unmatched junction nucleotides: 11. This CDR3 region has 16 residues. Germline-derived CDR1 and CDR2 are MDHEN and SYDVKM.

The count of this clone is one. The chain links TRBV10-3 to TRBJ1-5; D is uncertain. V lost 0 bases to trimming and J lost 6 bases, with 9 bases between them. The CDR3 loop spans 14 amino acids. Germline CDR1 ENHRY, CDR2 SYGVKD. This CDR3 reads CAISESLGGQPQHF. CDR3 nucleotide sequence: TGTGCCATCAGTGAGTCCCTGGGCGGTCAGCCCCAGCATTTT.